What follows are 24 T cell receptor beta chains derived from one specimen sequenced in a study of blood T cell repertoires in COVID-19. Assay: immunoSEQ multiplex PCR; the TCRdb copy retains only in-frame clones and omits some. In the table there are approximately 210,000 clones, roughly three quarters of which are singletons. Sequences were obtained from PBMCs or T cells enriched from blood (not recorded which). Every receptor here comes from a woman aged 50 to 65 with acute COVID-19.

This chain joins TRBV18 and TRBJ1-3, with 7 nucleotides matching TRBD1. Per germline, CDR1 KGHSH and CDR2 LQKENI. This CDR3 contains 14 residues. V lost 4 bases and J lost 2; bases outside the gene matches: 2. The CDR3 loop is CASSLDRAGNTIYF. The CDR3, as DNA: TGTGCCAGCTCACTCGACAGGGCTGGAAACACCATATATTTT.

CDR3: CASSHRDSSSTDTQYF. In DNA form, the CDR3 reads TGTGCCAGCAGCCACCGGGACAGCTCTAGCACAGATACGCAGTATTTT. The chain recombines TRBV13 with TRBJ2-3; 7 bases match TRBD1. After removal of 5 bases from V and 0 bases from J, the junction contained 8 bases not matched to a gene. In germline, CDR1 is PRHDT, CDR2 FYEKMQ (reference sequence). CDR3 size: 16 residues.

The chain uses TRBV19 and TRBJ1-2, with 7 bases fitting TRBD1. V lost 4 bases and J lost 7; bases outside the gene matches: 9. This CDR3 comprises 14 residues. Per germline, CDR1 LNHDA and CDR2 SQIVND (reference sequence). The CDR3 nucleotides are TGTGCCAGTAGTACTACAGGGGACCAAAGTGGCTACACCTTC. Translated, it gives CASSTTGDQSGYTF. The whole variable domain, remainder taken from reference TRBV19 and TRBJ1-2, is DGGITQSPKYLFRKEGQNVTLSCEQNLNHDAMYWYRQDPGQGLRLIYYSQIVNDFQKGDIAEGYSVSREKKESFPLTVTSAQKNPTAFYLCASSTTGDQSGYTFGSGTRLTVV.

In DNA form, the CDR3 reads TGTGCCAGCAGTTCCTGGACTAGCGGGGGGGCAGGTGAGCAGTTCTTC. This sequence encodes CASSSWTSGGAGEQFF. The genes are TRBV6-5 and TRBJ2-1, with 15 bases fitting TRBD2. V lost 4 bases and J lost 9; bases outside the gene matches: 7. The V gene's germline CDR1 is MNHEY and CDR2 SVGAGI. The CDR3 has 16 amino acids.

The V and J genes are TRBV6-2 or TRBV6-3 and TRBJ2-5; 12 nucleotides line up with TRBD2. CDR1 and CDR2 (germline): MNHEY, SVGEGT. After removal of 5 bases from V and 7 bases from J, the junction contained 8 bases not matched to a gene. This CDR3 region has 15 residues. CDR3 region: CASSPTSGGRGTQYF. The CDR3 region has the DNA TGTGCCAGCAGTCCGACTAGCGGGGGTCGAGGGACCCAGTACTTC.

A remark on this clone: At one end the junction does not follow the germline gene, possibly because of a read error. CDR3 in DNA: TGCACCAGCAGCCAAGAGAAGGGACAAGGGGGAAACACCATATATTTT. This gives the protein CTSSQEKGQGGNTIYF. The chain is built from TRBV4-3 and TRBJ1-3; TRBD1 might be the D (6 bases). In germline, CDR1 is LGHNA, CDR2 YSLEER. The CDR3 covers 16 residues.

The chain combines TRBV7-3 with TRBJ2-3; 7 nucleotides match TRBD2. The germline CDR1 and CDR2 sequences are SGHTA and FQGTGA. V dropped 8 bases and J dropped 4; count of bases not matched to a gene: 0. The CDR3 covers 11 residues. CDR3 amino acids: CASGGADTQYF. The CDR3 coding sequence is TGTGCCAGCGGGGGGGCAGATACGCAGTATTTT.

The chain carries TRBV10-3 and TRBJ2-2; D gene ambiguous. The CDR3 consists of 14 residues. Between the trimmed V and J ends, which lost 6 bases and 2 bases, there was a span of 10 bases. The germline V gene encodes CDR1 ENHRY and CDR2 SYGVKD. The DNA of the CDR3 is TGTGCCATCAGACCGAGCGCTAACACCGGGGAGCTGTTTTTT. Protein sequence: CAIRPSANTGELFF.

This clone occurred once. V is TRBV6-2 or TRBV6-3 and J is TRBJ2-7; 8 bases map to TRBD1. J was trimmed by 0 bases and V by 4 bases; bases with no gene match: 8. This CDR3 contains 16 residues. CDR1 is MNHEY, CDR2 SVGEGT, per germline. The DNA for the CDR3 is TGTGCCAGCAGTTCGTCGGGACAGGCGAGCTCCTACGAGCAGTACGTC. Its protein is CASSSSGQASSYEQYV.

The chain employs TRBV19 and TRBJ1-2; 7 nucleotides line up with TRBD1. Germline V gene lookup returns CDR1 LNHDA and CDR2 SQIVND (reference sequence). The CDR3 spans 15 residues. V was clipped by 7 bases and J by 6 bases; unmatched bases: 14. The CDR3: CASISAGQRFNGYTF. The CDR3 DNA sequence: TGTGCCAGTATCTCTGCGGGACAGCGGTTTAATGGCTACACCTTC. The full variable domain, its missing parts supplied by reference TRBV19 and TRBJ1-2, is DGGITQSPKYLFRKEGQNVTLSCEQNLNHDAMYWYRQDPGQGLRLIYYSQIVNDFQKGDIAEGYSVSREKKESFPLTVTSAQKNPTAFYLCASISAGQRFNGYTFGSGTRLTVV.

The rearrangement joins TRBV13 to TRBJ2-2; the match to TRBD2 covers 9 bases. This CDR3 has 23 amino acids. CDR1 is PRHDT and CDR2 is FYEKMQ in the germline V gene (reference sequence). The V segment lost 1 base and the J segment 0 bases; nucleotides outside the gene matches: 21. CDR3 region: CASSLVSRSPRGLAGANTGELFF. The CDR3 nucleotides are TGTGCCAGCAGCTTAGTTTCTCGATCCCCCCGTGGCTTAGCGGGGGCGAACACCGGGGAGCTGTTTTTT.

V gene TRBV7-3 combines with J gene TRBJ2-1, with 12 positions matching TRBD2. Germline lookup yields CDR1 SGHTA and CDR2 FQGTGA. The CDR3 totals 17 residues. V lost 2 bases and J lost 3; bases outside the gene matches: 5. CDR3 nucleotide sequence: TGTGCCAGCAGCTTAGGGCGGACTAGCGGGGACTACAATGAGCAGTTCTTC. Its translation: CASSLGRTSGDYNEQFF.

V gene TRBV6-5 combines with J gene TRBJ2-1, with D perhaps matching TRBD2 (5 bases). The V and J ends lost 1 base and 2 bases respectively, with 12 bases between them. The germline gives CDR1 MNHEY, CDR2 SVGAGI. CDR3 size: 16 residues. This CDR3 is CASSYLLVGPYNEQFF. In nucleotides, the CDR3 is TGTGCCAGCAGTTACTTACTAGTGGGCCCCTACAATGAGCAGTTCTTC.

This sequence joins TRBV19 and TRBJ2-4, with D unresolved. Looked up from germline, CDR1 is LNHDA and CDR2 is SQIVND (reference sequence). The V end was cut by 2 bases, the J end by 0 bases, with 11 bases between. The CDR3 length is 16 residues. The CDR3 sequence: CASSIQVLLAKNIQYF. The CDR3 bases are TGTGCCAGTAGTATACAGGTTTTACTAGCCAAAAACATTCAGTACTTC.

The chain has TRBV28 and TRBJ2-6, with 9 bases lining up with TRBD1. The CDR3 is made up of 14 amino acids. Germline V CDR1 and CDR2: MDHEN, SYDVKM. V was pared by 8 bases and J by 2 bases, with 1 base of the junction left unmatched. The CDR3 loop is CASGTGTGANVLTF. The CDR3 nucleotides read TGTGCCAGCGGGACAGGGACTGGGGCCAACGTCCTGACTTTC.

The chain uses TRBV4-2 and TRBJ2-3; TRBD2 matches 13 bases. The V gene end was trimmed by 3 bases and the J gene end by 0 bases; junction bases not matched to a gene: 3. The germline gives CDR1 LGHNA, CDR2 YNFKEQ. CDR3 length equals 17 residues. The CDR3 region has the DNA TGTGCCAGCAGCCAGGGACTAGCGGGGCATAGCACAGATACGCAGTATTTT. Its translation is CASSQGLAGHSTDTQYF.

The V gene is TRBV6-5, the J gene TRBJ2-2; 7 positions agree with TRBD1. Germline CDR1 and CDR2: MNHEY and SVGAGI. This CDR3 comprises 15 residues. Germline trimming cut 0 bases from V and 3 bases from J; bases unmatched to any gene: 1. This CDR3 reads CASSYSTGDTGELFF. The CDR3 DNA is TGTGCCAGCAGTTACTCTACAGGGGACACCGGGGAGCTGTTTTTT.

V and J are TRBV7-2 and TRBJ1-4; D gene uncertain. Trimming removed 0 bases from V and 1 base from J, with 6 bases in between. The CDR3 contains 15 residues. CDR1 is SGHTA, CDR2 FQGNSA, per germline. CDR3: CASSLASGTNEKLFF. Here the CDR3 DNA reads TGTGCCAGCAGCTTAGCGAGCGGAACTAATGAAAAACTGTTTTTT.

The chain carries TRBV19 and TRBJ2-5; the match to TRBD1 covers 9 bases. The germline CDR1 and CDR2 sequences are LNHDA and SQIVND (reference sequence). The CDR3 length is 13 residues. J was trimmed by 4 bases and V by 5 bases; bases with no gene match: 2. CDR3 nucleotides: TGTGCCAGTAGTGACAGGGGGTCAGAGACCCAGTACTTC. As protein: CASSDRGSETQYF.

J is TRBJ2-1 and V is TRBV11-2; TRBD2 aligns across 7 bases. CDR3 size: 15 residues. Trimming removed 4 bases from V and 7 bases from J; junction bases left unmatched: 10. Germline values: CDR1 SGHAT, CDR2 FQNNGV. Written as DNA, the CDR3 is TGTGCCAGCAGCTCCCCCGGGGGAGGGGCGAATGAGCAGTTCTTC. Protein product: CASSSPGGGANEQFF. The full variable domain, rest sourced from reference TRBV11-2 and TRBJ2-1, is EAGVAQSPRYKIIEKRQSVAFWCNPISGHATLYWYQQILGQGPKLLIQFQNNGVVDDSQLPKDRFSAERLKGVDSTLKIQPAKLEDSAVYLCASSSPGGGANEQFFGPGTRLTVL.

V is TRBV5-1 and J is TRBJ1-3, with a possible D match to TRBD1 (6 bases). V lost 0 bases to trimming and J lost 2 bases, with 9 bases between them. This CDR3 region has 15 residues. Germline lookup yields CDR1 SGHRS and CDR2 YFSETQ. CDR3 sequence (DNA): TGCGCCAGCAGCTTGGCAGCAGGGGCTGGAAACACCATATATTTT. Translating gives CASSLAAGAGNTIYF.

This sequence joins TRBV7-8 and TRBJ2-5, with 9 bases lining up with TRBD2. Trimming cost V 2 bases and J 2 bases; bases outside gene matches: 9. The germline gives CDR1 SGHVS, CDR2 FQNEAQ. This CDR3 region has 17 residues. The CDR3 spells CASSLRLAGWGQETQYF. DNA of the CDR3: TGTGCCAGCAGCTTACGGCTAGCGGGGTGGGGGCAAGAGACCCAGTACTTC.

CDR3 DNA: TGTGCCAGTGCACTCCAGGGGAGAGAGGAAAAACTGTTTTTT. Protein: CASALQGREEKLFF. J is TRBJ1-4 and V is TRBV19; perhaps TRBD1 as D (6 bases). V gave up 8 bases and J gave up 8 bases, with 18 bases separating them. CDR1 is LNHDA and CDR2 is SQIVND in the germline V gene (reference sequence). This CDR3 is 14 amino acids long.

DNA for the CDR3: TGTGCCACTAACACGGGGGGCGCTTCAAAATCCCAGTACTTC. Amino acid sequence: CATNTGGASKSQYF. The rearrangement joins TRBV19 to TRBJ2-5, with D possibly TRBD2 on 7 matching bases. The CDR3 loop spans 14 amino acids. Germline V gene lookup returns CDR1 LNHDA and CDR2 SQIVND (reference sequence). Trimming pared 10 bases from V and 9 bases from J, leaving 24 bases between.